This T cell receptor (beta chain) was sequenced during a study of T cells after yellow fever vaccination. Universal primer sites and UMIs were introduced during 5'RACE template-switching synthesis of TCR cDNA. TCRdb redid the calling of the 5' RACE reads with MiXCR, one entry per CDR3 protein. The sample holds some 320,000 distinct CDR3 sequences; approximately 4.3% are singletons and the top ten take roughly a fifth. This CDR3 region has 16 residues. V shed 2 bases, J shed 8 bases, and the junction held 8 bases outside the gene matches. This clonotype was counted at least ten times. Here the sequenced sample was PBMCs, taken 15 days after the yellow fever booster vaccination. The clonotype was recovered from a man aged 18 to 35 who received the YFV17D yellow fever vaccine. The genes are TRBV12-3 or TRBV12-4 and TRBJ2-1; TRBD2 aligns across 11 bases. In nucleotides, the CDR3 is TGTGCCAGCAGTTTACGACTAGCGGGGTCTGGGGATGAGCAGTTCTTC. Protein product: CASSLRLAGSGDEQFF.